The 12 T cell receptor beta chains in this list originate from one sample, sequenced in a study of T cell responses to AZD1222 COVID-19 vaccine. Only in-frame clones appear in the TCRdb table, and some are missing; sequencing was by immunoSEQ multiplex PCR. The sample records 100,000 or so clones, approximately 90% being singletons. Sequences were derived from peripheral blood, sampled on day 0 of AZD1222 vaccination. The receptors here all came from an adult in good health.

The chain recombines TRBV28 with TRBJ1-5; D not certain. Per germline, CDR1 MDHEN and CDR2 SYDVKM. Trimming shortened V by 5 bases and J by 0 bases, and 8 bases separated the two germline ends. This CDR3 has 14 amino acids. The CDR3 region has the DNA TGTGCCAGCAGTCCTCCGGGTAGCAATCAGCCCCAGCATTTT. Amino acid sequence: CASSPPGSNQPQHF.

The chain carries TRBV18 and TRBJ1-5; 7 bases map to TRBD1. CDR1 is KGHSH, CDR2 LQKENI, per germline. This CDR3 is built from 14 residues. V was clipped by 3 bases and J by 6 bases; unmatched bases: 5. The CDR3 DNA reads TGTGCCAGCTCACCGGGTTCAGGGGGTCAGCCCCAGCATTTT. Amino acid sequence: CASSPGSGGQPQHF.

The rearrangement links TRBV7-2 to TRBJ2-3, with unresolved D. V was pared by 1 base and J by 6 bases, with 8 bases between. Germline CDR1 SGHTA, CDR2 FQGNSA. The CDR3 covers 13 residues. The CDR3 DNA sequence: TGTGCCAGCAGCTTAGTGCAGCAGGATACGCAGTATTTT. It yields the protein CASSLVQQDTQYF.

This clone appeared a single time. V gene TRBV6-1 combines with J gene TRBJ2-7; a weak D match, TRBD2 (5 bases). Germline V CDR1 and CDR2: MNHNS, SASEGT. The germline V and J ends were trimmed by 0 bases and 3 bases, with 12 bases remaining between them. This CDR3 has 15 residues. CDR3 protein: CASSEALSGSYEQYF. DNA for the CDR3: TGTGCCAGCAGTGAAGCGCTTTCGGGGAGCTACGAGCAGTACTTC.

The chain has TRBV7-3 and TRBJ2-5, with D possibly TRBD2 on 6 matching bases. The CDR3 spans 13 residues. Germline CDR1 is SGHTA and CDR2 is FQGTGA. The V gene lost 0 bases and the J gene lost 5 bases, with 7 bases spanning the gap. CDR3 residues: CASSLTREETQYF. As DNA, the CDR3 is TGTGCCAGCAGCTTAACCCGGGAGGAGACCCAGTACTTC.

The count of this clone is one. This chain connects TRBV30 to TRBJ1-3; possibly TRBD1 for D (5 bases). The CDR3 has 14 residues. Germline V lookup: CDR1 GTSNPN, CDR2 SVGIG (reference sequence). The CDR3 here is CARGGALSGNTIYF. DNA of the CDR3: TGTGCTCGGGGAGGGGCGCTCTCTGGAAACACCATATATTTT.

This chain uses TRBV6-5 with TRBJ1-1, with TRBD1 matching over 7 bases. There are 15 residues in the CDR3. J gave up 5 bases and V 7 bases, and 13 bases lay outside the gene matches. Germline V CDR1 and CDR2: MNHEY, SVGAGI. CDR3 region: CASTPQGGFRTEAFF. Written as DNA, the CDR3 is TGTGCCAGCACCCCCCAGGGGGGCTTTAGAACTGAAGCTTTCTTT.

This clone was seen only a few times. The CDR3 region has the DNA TGCAGTGCCAACTCTGGAAACACCATATATTTT. Protein: CSANSGNTIYF. The chain combines TRBV20-1 with TRBJ1-3, with unresolved D. Germline loops: CDR1 DFQATT, CDR2 SNEGSKA (reference sequence). V lost 6 bases and J 0 bases, leaving 3 bases between the germline ends. This CDR3 has 11 residues.

The chain couples TRBV5-1 to TRBJ2-5; D assignment may be TRBD1 or TRBD2 (5 bases each). The CDR3 sequence is 16 residues long. V lost 0 bases and J 1 base, leaving 13 bases between the germline ends. Germline V CDR1 and CDR2: SGHRS, YFSETQ. The CDR3 here is CASSLESGRLQETQYF. In nucleotides, the CDR3 is TGCGCCAGCAGCTTGGAATCGGGACGGCTCCAAGAGACCCAGTACTTC.

V gene TRBV2 combines with J gene TRBJ2-7; 9 bases are shared with TRBD1. CDR3 length: 16 amino acids. Germline CDR1 SNHLY, CDR2 FYNNEI. The ends lost 7 bases at V and 4 bases at J; junction bases unmatched: 14. Written as DNA, the CDR3 is TGTGCCAGCACCAAAGAGGCGGGACAGGGTGTGTACGAGCAGTACTTC. Translating gives CASTKEAGQGVYEQYF. The entire variable domain, with the rest obtained from reference TRBV2 and TRBJ2-7, is as follows: EPEVTQTPSHQVTQMGQEVILRCVPISNHLYFYWYRQILGQKVEFLVSFYNNEISEKSEIFDDQFSVERPDGSNFTLKIRSTKLEDSAMYFCASTKEAGQGVYEQYFGPGTRLTVT.

This chain uses TRBV28 with TRBJ1-5; possible D gene TRBD1, 5 bases. The CDR3 contains 13 residues. In germline, CDR1 is MDHEN, CDR2 SYDVKM. The germline V and J ends were trimmed by 6 bases and 5 bases, with 11 bases remaining between them. The CDR3 DNA sequence: TGTGCCAGCAGACAGGTTCTAGATCAGCCCCAGCATTTT. The encoded protein is CASRQVLDQPQHF. Full variable domain (missing parts from reference TRBV28 and TRBJ1-5): DVKVTQSSRYLVKRTGEKVFLECVQDMDHENMFWYRQDPGLGLRLIYFSYDVKMKEKGDIPEGYSVSREKKERFSLILESASTNQTSMYLCASRQVLDQPQHFGDGTRLSIL.

The J gene is TRBJ1-2, the V gene TRBV27; 9 bases align to TRBD1. Germline V gene lookup returns CDR1 MNHEY and CDR2 SMNVEV (reference sequence). V trimming: 4 bases; J trimming: 8 bases; junction bases outside the gene matches: 5. This CDR3 is built from 13 residues. The CDR3 nucleotides are TGTGCCAGCAGTTCCCGGGACAGGGCGGGCTACACCTTC. This encodes CASSSRDRAGYTF.